This TCR beta chain came from a study of cytomegalovirus exposure and HLA in healthy donors. Study-wide findings and caveats: It was only CMV serostatus that was available as immune exposure information. Roughly uniform sequencing depth across donors was assumed, possibly incorrectly. One later analysis reportedly identified an Asian-associated ancestry cluster that showed fewer N-insertions than the roughly 670-donor mean. Some public TCRs appeared in many individuals, while most sequences were rare.

As to this clone: The antigen remains unidentified.

PCR used 60 Vbeta primers and 13 Jbeta primers. TCRdb's copy holds only in-frame clones and misses some; the assay was immunoSEQ multiplex PCR. Among roughly 100,000 clones listed, less than 90% were seen once. In germline, CDR1 is SQVTM, CDR2 ANQGSEA. The CDR3 spans 14 residues. V shed 6 bases, J shed 4 bases, and the junction held 11 bases outside the gene matches. This chain connects TRBV29-1 to TRBJ1-2; TRBD1 matches at 7 bases. Sequencing was carried out using PBMCs. The TCR comes from a man aged 40-55 years in good health and CMV-seronegative. CDR3 sequence: CSVETGVDIYGYTF. The CDR3 region has the DNA TGCAGCGTGGAAACAGGGGTAGACATCTATGGCTACACCTTC.